The sequence of this TCR beta chain was determined in a study of Tregs in tolerant kidney transplant recipients. Study context: Recipients received nonmyeloablative bone marrow transplants from related graft donors, with transient mixed chimerism.

Measured with immunoSEQ multiplex PCR; TCRdb has only the in-frame clones, and not every one. This sample has more than 60,000 clones, with approximately 85% found just once. CDR1 is SGHNT and CDR2 is YYREEE in the germline V gene (reference sequence). The length of the CDR3 is 14 residues. Trimming took 0 bases from V and 5 from J, leaving 11 bases between them. An overnight rest at 37°C with 200 IU/ml IL-2 preceded regulatory T cell sorting from thawed PBMCs. This TCR came from a human donor who received a combined kidney and bone marrow transplant. Sequencing used Tregs from blood, obtained before the transplant. This chain uses TRBV5-4 with TRBJ2-5, with D unresolved. The CDR3 DNA follows: TGTGCCAGCAGCTTGGCAGCAGCGAGGGAGACCCAGTACTTC. Its protein product is CASSLAAARETQYF.